The 27 T cell receptor beta chains listed next were all sequenced from one sample in a study of OX40 agonist ivuxolimab in advanced cancers. Produced via immunoSEQ multiplex PCR; TCRdb's table is partial and in-frame only. The data show some 17,000 clones, with about 88% seen just once and around 64% held by the top ten. Source: CD4+ or CD8+ T cells sorted from blood, taken in a trial of the OX40 agonist ivuxolimab. The receptors shown here come from an adult with an advanced solid tumor such as melanoma, head and neck, liver or kidney cancer.

The chain uses TRBV29-1 and TRBJ2-1; tentatively, D is TRBD1 (6 bases). The CDR3 consists of 14 residues. Trimming removed 7 bases from V and 0 bases from J, with 13 bases in between. In germline, CDR1 is SQVTM, CDR2 ANQGSEA. The CDR3 reads CSAIQGSSYNEQFF. The DNA for the CDR3 is TGCAGCGCGATACAGGGCAGCTCCTACAATGAGCAGTTCTTC.

V and J are TRBV10-2 and TRBJ2-1; D possibly corresponds to TRBD2 (6 bases). Trimming took 4 bases from V and 10 from J, leaving 20 bases between them. CDR3 length equals 15 residues. The germline V gene encodes CDR1 WSHSY and CDR2 SAAADI. The CDR3 protein is CASSVGGGLSREQFF. The CDR3 DNA reads as TGCGCCAGCAGTGTGGGTGGGGGGTTAAGTCGGGAGCAGTTCTTC.

The chain combines TRBV9 with TRBJ2-7; 11 nucleotides match TRBD2. CDR1 is SGDLS and CDR2 is YYNGEE in the germline V gene. The CDR3 has 14 amino acids. Unmatched junction bases numbered 3, after V lost 4 bases and J lost 3 bases. Here the CDR3 DNA reads TGTGCCAGCAGCCCAGGACTAGCGGGCTACGAGCAGTACTTC. This sequence encodes CASSPGLAGYEQYF. Full variable domain (rest looked up from reference TRBV9 and TRBJ2-7): DSGVTQTPKHLITATGQRVTLRCSPRSGDLSVYWYQQSLDQGLQFLIQYYNGEERAKGNILERFSAQQFPDLHSELNLSSLELGDSALYFCASSPGLAGYEQYFGPGTRLTVT.

The chain joins TRBV10-3 to TRBJ1-1, with TRBD1 matching 7 bases. The length of the CDR3 is 13 residues. Germline V gene sequence: CDR1 ENHRY, CDR2 SYGVKD. With 9 bases clipped from V and 5 bases from J, the junction kept 9 bases outside the gene matches. The CDR3 DNA follows: TGTGCCATATTCGCAGGGGGAGGGACTGAAGCTTTCTTT. Translating gives CAIFAGGGTEAFF.

The gene calls are TRBV9 and TRBJ2-1; 10 nucleotides agree with TRBD2. Germline CDR1 reads SGDLS; CDR2 reads YYNGEE. The length of the CDR3 is 15 residues. The ends lost 1 base at V and 7 bases at J; junction bases unmatched: 5. The CDR3 nucleotides read TGTGCCAGCAGCGTATGGGGACTAGCGCGGAATGAGCAGTTCTTC. Translated, it gives CASSVWGLARNEQFF.

The J gene is TRBJ2-3, the V gene TRBV18; a weak D match, TRBD2 (6 bases). The ends were cut back, 5 bases at V and 0 bases at J, with 15 bases in the middle. The CDR3 covers 16 residues. Germline V gene data show CDR1 as KGHSH and CDR2 as LQKENI. DNA of the CDR3: TGTGCCAGCTCAACAAAATGGGGGGAGAGCACAGATACGCAGTATTTT. Its protein is CASSTKWGESTDTQYF.

The gene calls are TRBV5-6 and TRBJ2-1; D is possibly TRBD1 (5 bases). Trimming took off 2 bases at V and 10 bases at J, with 10 bases between the two ends. The CDR3 is made up of 12 amino acids. Looked up from germline, CDR1 is SGHDT and CDR2 is YYEEEE. The CDR3 coding sequence is TGTGCCAGCAGCTTAGGGGCGGACGAGCAGTTCTTC. Encoded protein: CASSLGADEQFF.

CDR3 amino acids: CASSFVAGTDTQYF. The CDR3 DNA follows: TGTGCCAGCAGTTTTGTCGCGGGAACAGATACGCAGTATTTT. The chain combines TRBV28 with TRBJ2-3; a possible D gene is TRBD2 (6 bases). V was shortened by 3 bases and J by 3 bases, with 10 bases between the two germline ends. Germline CDR1 reads MDHEN; CDR2 reads SYDVKM. The CDR3 is 14 residues long. Together with reference TRBV28 and TRBJ2-3, the CDR3 gives the full variable domain: DVKVTQSSRYLVKRTGEKVFLECVQDMDHENMFWYRQDPGLGLRLIYFSYDVKMKEKGDIPEGYSVSREKKERFSLILESASTNQTSMYLCASSFVAGTDTQYFGPGTRLTVL.

This chain connects TRBV5-4 to TRBJ2-1; the D is unclear. This CDR3 is built from 15 residues. Trimming removed 0 bases at V and 3 bases at J, with 10 bases between. CDR1 SGHNT and CDR2 YYREEE come from the germline V gene (reference sequence). The CDR3 nucleotides read TGTGCCAGCAGCTTGGGGGTGACTGACTACAATGAGCAGTTCTTC. Encoded protein: CASSLGVTDYNEQFF.

V is TRBV7-2 and J is TRBJ1-3; TRBD1 is a possible D gene (6 bases). CDR3 length: 16 residues. The germline CDR1 and CDR2 sequences are SGHTA and FQGNSA. V lost 5 bases to trimming and J lost 2 bases, with 16 bases between them. CDR3 amino acids: CASSPEVGGAGNTIYF. DNA of the CDR3: TGTGCCAGCAGCCCAGAGGTTGGGGGCGCTGGAAACACCATATATTTT.

This clone appeared a single time. This chain joins TRBV4-3 and TRBJ2-7; TRBD2 might be the D (6 bases). This CDR3 has 15 amino acids. Germline V CDR1 and CDR2: LGHNA, YSLEER. V was shortened by 0 bases and J by 3 bases, with 12 bases between the two germline ends. The CDR3 sequence is CASSQDLGGGYEQYF. The CDR3 DNA reads as TGCGCCAGCAGCCAAGATCTGGGGGGAGGCTACGAGCAGTACTTC.

The chain is built from TRBV10-3 and TRBJ1-5; D is ambiguous. Trimming shortened V by 0 bases and J by 0 bases, and 6 bases separated the two germline ends. This CDR3 comprises 15 residues. Looked up from germline, CDR1 is ENHRY and CDR2 is SYGVKD. CDR3 protein: CAISESTDSNQPQHF. CDR3 coding DNA: TGTGCCATCAGTGAGTCTACCGATAGCAATCAGCCCCAGCATTTT.

V is TRBV6-5 and J is TRBJ1-1, with D perhaps TRBD1 (5 bases). The CDR3 is 15 residues long. Germline CDR1 and CDR2: MNHEY and SVGAGI. V dropped 0 bases and J dropped 4 bases, with 12 bases sitting between them. The CDR3 here is CASSYSRSGGTEAFF. DNA of the CDR3: TGTGCCAGCAGTTACTCGAGGAGTGGGGGCACTGAAGCTTTCTTT.

This chain connects TRBV14 to TRBJ2-7; 9 nucleotides agree with TRBD1. The CDR3 consists of 15 residues. CDR1 and CDR2 (germline): SGHDN, FVKESK. Trimming removed 4 bases from V and 6 bases from J; junction bases left unmatched: 10. The CDR3 reads CASSPTGTGLLEQYF. The CDR3 DNA reads TGTGCCAGCAGCCCAACCGGGACAGGGTTGCTCGAGCAGTACTTC.

The chain employs TRBV11-2 and TRBJ2-3; TRBD2 matches 9 bases. J was trimmed by 6 bases and V by 5 bases; bases with no gene match: 9. The CDR3 runs to 15 residues. Germline assignment: CDR1 SGHAT and CDR2 FQNNGV. In DNA, the CDR3 is TGTGCCAGCAGCACTCTAGCGGGGCTCGCTGATACGCAGTATTTT. Its translation is CASSTLAGLADTQYF.

The chain is built from TRBV7-9 and TRBJ2-1; 12 bases align to TRBD1. The J segment lost 7 bases and the V segment lost 2 bases, leaving 6 bases of the junction unmatched. CDR1 is SEHNR, CDR2 FQNEAQ, per germline (reference sequence). The CDR3 length is 16 residues. CDR3 residues: CASSLSGTGGTNEQFF. As DNA, the CDR3 is TGTGCCAGCAGCTTATCTGGGACAGGGGGCACTAATGAGCAGTTCTTC.

This clone has a single count. V and J are TRBV9 and TRBJ2-7, with a tentative D call TRBD2 (6 bases). The germline V and J ends were trimmed by 4 bases and 2 bases, with 10 bases remaining between them. This CDR3 comprises 13 residues. The germline V gene has CDR1 SGDLS and CDR2 YYNGEE. CDR3 loop: CASSRGVTYEQYF. The CDR3 DNA reads TGTGCCAGCAGCCGCGGGGTAACCTACGAGCAGTACTTC.

This clone was found once. This chain joins TRBV9 and TRBJ2-1; the D gene could be TRBD1 or TRBD2 (5 bases each). The germline V gene encodes CDR1 SGDLS and CDR2 YYNGEE. The CDR3 runs to 12 residues. V was shortened by 4 bases and J by 9 bases, with 11 bases between the two germline ends. The CDR3 loop reads CASSSAGSEQFF. For the CDR3, the DNA is TGTGCCAGCAGCTCAGCAGGGAGTGAGCAGTTCTTC.

V gene TRBV7-9 combines with J gene TRBJ2-1, with 9 nucleotides matching TRBD1. V lost 3 bases to trimming and J lost 7 bases; unmatched junction nucleotides: 7. Per the germline V gene, CDR1 is SEHNR and CDR2 is FQNEAQ (reference sequence). The CDR3 is made up of 15 amino acids. The CDR3 sequence is CASSFWDRAVNEQFF. The DNA of the CDR3 is TGTGCCAGCAGCTTTTGGGACAGGGCCGTTAATGAGCAGTTCTTC.

The CDR3 sequence is CASSRGGAEETQYF. Here the CDR3 DNA reads TGTGCCAGCAGCCGAGGTGGGGCGGAAGAGACCCAGTACTTC. The chain couples TRBV5-6 to TRBJ2-5, with D possibly TRBD1 on 5 matching bases. Trimming left V 4 bases short and J 3 bases short, with 13 bases between. The length of the CDR3 is 14 residues. Per germline, CDR1 SGHDT and CDR2 YYEEEE.

The V gene is TRBV4-2, the J gene TRBJ2-7, with 8 bases lining up with TRBD1. Trimming at V came to 3 bases and at J to 4 bases, leaving 5 bases not matched to a gene. This CDR3 region has 14 residues. The germline V gene has CDR1 LGHNA and CDR2 YNFKEQ. CDR3 DNA sequence: TGTGCCAGCAGCCAGTGGACAGGGATTTACGAGCAGTACTTC. This translates into CASSQWTGIYEQYF.

This sequence joins TRBV27 and TRBJ1-2; D unresolved. CDR1 is MNHEY and CDR2 is SMNVEV in the germline V gene (reference sequence). The CDR3 is 14 residues long. The V gene lost 2 bases and the J gene lost 2 bases, with 9 bases spanning the gap. CDR3 bases: TGTGCCAGCAGTTTAAATCCGGGGAACTATGGCTACACCTTC. It specifies CASSLNPGNYGYTF.

In this sample, this clone turned up a few times. This chain uses TRBV7-9 with TRBJ2-6; 8 bases map to TRBD1. The V gene end was trimmed by 6 bases and the J gene end by 2 bases; junction bases not matched to a gene: 9. This CDR3 is built from 17 residues. Germline V gene data show CDR1 as SEHNR and CDR2 as FQNEAQ (reference sequence). The CDR3 DNA is TGTGCCAGCAGTCCCAGACAGGGGACGACTGGGGCCAACGTCCTGACTTTC. Protein product: CASSPRQGTTGANVLTF.

The chain employs TRBV30 and TRBJ1-3, with TRBD1 as a possible D gene (5 bases). Germline CDR1 is GTSNPN and CDR2 is SVGIG (reference sequence). V lost 2 bases and J 0 bases, leaving 8 bases between the germline ends. The CDR3 length is 14 residues. CDR3 in amino acids: CAWSPDNSGNTIYF. The CDR3 DNA reads as TGTGCCTGGAGTCCGGACAACTCTGGAAACACCATATATTTT.

The J gene is TRBJ2-3, the V gene TRBV7-3; no clear D. In germline, CDR1 is SGHTA, CDR2 FQGTGA. V lost 5 bases and J 2 bases, leaving 14 bases between the germline ends. This CDR3 contains 15 residues. The CDR3 sequence is CASSVTGFPTDTQYF. The CDR3 nucleotides read TGTGCCAGCAGCGTGACCGGCTTCCCCACAGATACGCAGTATTTT.

The chain has TRBV7-9 and TRBJ1-2; TRBD1 might be the D (5 bases). The V gene lost 5 bases and the J gene lost 4 bases, with 14 bases spanning the gap. CDR3 size: 14 residues. Germline values: CDR1 SEHNR, CDR2 FQNEAQ (reference sequence). CDR3 bases: TGTGCCAGCAGCGTTGATACAGGTTCCTATGGCTACACCTTC. Residues: CASSVDTGSYGYTF.

This chain connects TRBV6-6 to TRBJ1-2; D may be TRBD1 (5 bases). Looked up from germline, CDR1 is MNHNY and CDR2 is SVGAGI (reference sequence). The V end was cut by 10 bases, the J end by 4 bases, with 13 bases between. CDR3 size: 12 residues. The CDR3 region is CAIPGTIYGYTF. CDR3 coding DNA: TGTGCCATACCCGGGACCATCTATGGCTACACCTTC.